The source of this T cell receptor (beta chain) is a study of OX40 agonist ivuxolimab in advanced cancers. About the research overall: Prior anti-PD-1, anti-PD-L1 or anti-CTLA-4 therapy did not bar entry, and approximately 40% had some.

TCRdb's copy holds only in-frame clones and misses some; the assay was immunoSEQ multiplex PCR. The sample has under 50,000 clones, 82% seen once. V lost 2 bases and J 4 bases, leaving 11 bases between the germline ends. Germline V gene data show CDR1 as SEHNR and CDR2 as FQNEAQ (reference sequence). The CDR3 is 14 amino acids. Here the sequenced sample was CD4+ or CD8+ T cells sorted from blood, taken in a trial of the OX40 agonist ivuxolimab. The chain links TRBV7-9 to TRBJ1-1; the D gene is possibly TRBD1 (5 bases). This clonotype was sampled from an adult with an advanced solid tumor such as melanoma, head and neck, liver or kidney cancer. CDR3 region: CASSLRSGGTEAFF. In DNA form, the CDR3 reads TGTGCCAGCAGCTTAAGGTCGGGGGGCACTGAAGCTTTCTTT.